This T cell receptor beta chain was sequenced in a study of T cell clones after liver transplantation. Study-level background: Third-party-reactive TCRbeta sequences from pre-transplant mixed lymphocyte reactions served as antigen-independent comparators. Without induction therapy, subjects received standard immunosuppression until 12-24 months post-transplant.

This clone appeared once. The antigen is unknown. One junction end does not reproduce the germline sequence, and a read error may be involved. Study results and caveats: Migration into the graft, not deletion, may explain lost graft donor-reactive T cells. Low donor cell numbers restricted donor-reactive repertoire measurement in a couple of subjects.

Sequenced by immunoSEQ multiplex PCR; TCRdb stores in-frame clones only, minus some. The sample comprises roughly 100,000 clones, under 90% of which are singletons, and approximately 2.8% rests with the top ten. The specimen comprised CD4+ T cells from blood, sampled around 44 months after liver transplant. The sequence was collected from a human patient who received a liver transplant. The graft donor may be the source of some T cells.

CDR3 sequence reads: CASTGTGSSFNSPLHF. CDR3 nucleotide sequence: TGTGCCAGCACCGGAACAGGATCTTCCTTTAATTCACCCCTCCACTTT. V gene TRBV5-6 combines with J gene TRBJ1-6; weak D call: TRBD1 (5 bases). The CDR3 totals 16 residues. The germline gives CDR1 SGHDT, CDR2 YYEEEE.